The clone carrying this TCR beta chain appeared many times. Antigen specificity is unknown. The data belong to a study of CD8 T cells in ankylosing spondylitis. Study-wide results and limits: Matched synovial fluid from ankylosing spondylitis patients was reported to be enriched for disease-linked clones. A motif in TCR beta, a set of 8 or 9 highly homologous variants, appeared characteristic of ankylosing spondylitis blood.

Library preparation for TCR beta used quantitative 5'-RACE with molecular barcodes. TCRdb fed the 5' RACE reads into MiXCR, producing one record per CDR3 protein. This table has more than 400,000 distinct CDR3 sequences, roughly 5.3% appearing once. CDR1 and CDR2 from the germline V gene are SGHRS and YFSETQ. Trimming removed 0 bases from V and 8 bases from J, with 17 bases in between. This CDR3 has 15 residues. V usage is TRBV5-1 and J usage is TRBJ1-1; a weak D match, TRBD1 (5 bases). Sequenced: blood, either unsorted or a sorted T cell fraction (not recorded which). This clonotype originated in a male donor with ankylosing spondylitis. This chain's CDR3 is CASSLVGDPIGEAFF. The CDR3 nucleotides read TGCGCCAGCAGCTTGGTTGGGGACCCGATAGGGGAAGCTTTCTTT. The full variable domain, its missing parts supplied by reference TRBV5-1 and TRBJ1-1, is KAGVTQTPRYLIKTRGQQVTLSCSPISGHRSVSWYQQTPGQGLQFLFEYFSETQRNKGNFPGRFSGRQFSNSRSEMNVSTLELGDSALYLCASSLVGDPIGEAFFGQGTRLTVV.